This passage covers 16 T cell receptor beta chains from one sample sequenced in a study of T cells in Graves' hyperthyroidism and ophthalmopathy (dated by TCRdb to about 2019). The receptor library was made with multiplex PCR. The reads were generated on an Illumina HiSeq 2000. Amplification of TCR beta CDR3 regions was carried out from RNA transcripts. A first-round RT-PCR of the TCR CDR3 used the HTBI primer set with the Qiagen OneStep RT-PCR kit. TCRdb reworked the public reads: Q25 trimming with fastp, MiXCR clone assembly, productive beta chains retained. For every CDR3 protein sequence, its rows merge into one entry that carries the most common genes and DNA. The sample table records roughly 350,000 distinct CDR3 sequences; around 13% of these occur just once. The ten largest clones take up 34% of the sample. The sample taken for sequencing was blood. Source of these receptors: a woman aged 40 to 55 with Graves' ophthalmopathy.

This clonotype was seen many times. The CDR3 loop reads CASSLATNNEQFF. The CDR3, as DNA: TGTGCCAGCAGCTTAGCGACCAACAATGAGCAGTTCTTC. This chain links TRBV11-2 with TRBJ2-1; D is ambiguous. The CDR3 length is 13 residues. V lost 1 base, J lost 5 bases, and 6 bases lay in between. Per germline, CDR1 SGHAT and CDR2 FQNNGV.

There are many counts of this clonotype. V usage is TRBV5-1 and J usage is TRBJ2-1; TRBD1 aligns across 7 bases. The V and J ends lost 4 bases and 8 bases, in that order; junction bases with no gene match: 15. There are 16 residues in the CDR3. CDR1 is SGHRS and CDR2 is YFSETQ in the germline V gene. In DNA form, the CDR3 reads TGCGCCAGCAGCGGGGCCGGGACAGCCAGAGGGGATGAGCAGTTCTTC. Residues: CASSGAGTARGDEQFF.

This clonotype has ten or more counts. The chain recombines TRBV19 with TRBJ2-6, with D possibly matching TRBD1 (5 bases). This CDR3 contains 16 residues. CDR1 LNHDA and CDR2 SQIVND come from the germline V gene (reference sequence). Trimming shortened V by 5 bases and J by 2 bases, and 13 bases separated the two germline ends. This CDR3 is CASSPQQGPGANVLTF. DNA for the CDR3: TGTGCCAGTAGTCCCCAGCAGGGCCCTGGGGCCAACGTCCTGACTTTC.

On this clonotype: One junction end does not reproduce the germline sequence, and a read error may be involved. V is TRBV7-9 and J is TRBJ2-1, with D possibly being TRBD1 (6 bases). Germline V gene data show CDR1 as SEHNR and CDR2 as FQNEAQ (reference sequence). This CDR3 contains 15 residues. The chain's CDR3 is CAGSRDRSSYNEQFF. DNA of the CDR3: TGTGCCGGCAGCCGTGACAGGAGCTCCTACAATGAGCAGTTCTTC.

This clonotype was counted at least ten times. CDR3 nucleotides: TGCAGTGCCGCGACTAGATCCTACAATGAGCAGTTCTTC. This gives the protein CSAATRSYNEQFF. The gene calls are TRBV20-1 and TRBJ2-1, with D perhaps matching TRBD2 (6 bases). V lost 6 bases and J 1 base, leaving 10 bases between the germline ends. From germline, CDR1 is DFQATT and CDR2 SNEGSKA (reference sequence). CDR3 length: 13 residues.

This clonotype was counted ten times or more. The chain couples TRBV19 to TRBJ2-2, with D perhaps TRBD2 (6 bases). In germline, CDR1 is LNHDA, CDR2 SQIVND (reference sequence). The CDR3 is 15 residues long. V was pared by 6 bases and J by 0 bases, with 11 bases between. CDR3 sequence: CASRPRGANTGELFF. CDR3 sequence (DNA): TGTGCCAGTAGGCCGCGGGGTGCGAACACCGGGGAGCTGTTTTTT. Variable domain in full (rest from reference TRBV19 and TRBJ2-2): DGGITQSPKYLFRKEGQNVTLSCEQNLNHDAMYWYRQDPGQGLRLIYYSQIVNDFQKGDIAEGYSVSREKKESFPLTVTSAQKNPTAFYLCASRPRGANTGELFFGEGSRLTVL.

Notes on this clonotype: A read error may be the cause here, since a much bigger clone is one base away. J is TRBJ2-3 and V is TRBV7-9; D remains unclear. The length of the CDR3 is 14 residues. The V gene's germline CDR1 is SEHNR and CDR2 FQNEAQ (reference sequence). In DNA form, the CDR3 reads TGTGCCAGCAGCTTATCCACCGGCACAGATATGCAGTATTTT. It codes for CASSLSTGTDMQYF.

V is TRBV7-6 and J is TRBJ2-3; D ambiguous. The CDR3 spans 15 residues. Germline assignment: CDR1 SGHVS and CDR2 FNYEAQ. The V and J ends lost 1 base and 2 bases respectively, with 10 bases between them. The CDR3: CASSLVGRTTDTQYF. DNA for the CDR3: TGTGCCAGCAGCTTAGTGGGCAGGACCACAGATACGCAGTATTTT.

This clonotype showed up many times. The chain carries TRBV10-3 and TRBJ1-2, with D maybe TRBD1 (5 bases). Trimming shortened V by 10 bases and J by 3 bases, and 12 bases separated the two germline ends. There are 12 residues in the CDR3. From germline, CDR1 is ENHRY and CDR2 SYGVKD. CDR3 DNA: TGTGCCAATTCCAGGGAGGACTATGGCTACACCTTC. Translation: CANSREDYGYTF.

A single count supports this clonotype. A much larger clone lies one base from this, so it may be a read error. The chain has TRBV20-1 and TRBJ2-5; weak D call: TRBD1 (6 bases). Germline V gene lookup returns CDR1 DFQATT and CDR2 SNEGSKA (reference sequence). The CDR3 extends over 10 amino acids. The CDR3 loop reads CSAHRETKYF. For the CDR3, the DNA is TGCAGTGCTCACAGGGAGACCAAGTACTTC.

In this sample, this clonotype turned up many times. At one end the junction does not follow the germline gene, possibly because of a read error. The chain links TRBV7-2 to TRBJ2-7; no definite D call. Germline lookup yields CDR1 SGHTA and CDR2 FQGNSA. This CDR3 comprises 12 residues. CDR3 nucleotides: TGTGCCAGCAGTTTAGAGATCGGCGAGCAGTACTTC. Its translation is CASSLEIGEQYF. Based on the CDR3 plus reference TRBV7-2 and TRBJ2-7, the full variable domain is GAGVSQSPSNKVTEKGKDVELRCDPISGHTALYWYRQSLGQGLEFLIYFQGNSAPDKSGLPSDRFSAERTGGSVSTLTIQRTQQEDSAVYLCASSLEIGEQYFGPGTRLTVT.

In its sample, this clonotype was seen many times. CDR3 protein: CATPSGQGNSPLHF. The CDR3 coding sequence is TGTGCCACACCTTCGGGACAGGGGAATTCACCCCTCCACTTT. The V gene is TRBV6-1, the J gene TRBJ1-6; 10 bases fit TRBD1. The J segment lost 7 bases and the V segment lost 10 bases, leaving 7 bases of the junction unmatched. The CDR3 totals 14 residues. CDR1 is MNHNS, CDR2 SASEGT, per germline.

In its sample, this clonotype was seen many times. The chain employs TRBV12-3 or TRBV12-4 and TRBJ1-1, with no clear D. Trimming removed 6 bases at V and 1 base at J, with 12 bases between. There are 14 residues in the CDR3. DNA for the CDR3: TGTGCCAGCAGCCAGCGGGATCAGAACACTGAAGCTTTCTTT. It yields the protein CASSQRDQNTEAFF.

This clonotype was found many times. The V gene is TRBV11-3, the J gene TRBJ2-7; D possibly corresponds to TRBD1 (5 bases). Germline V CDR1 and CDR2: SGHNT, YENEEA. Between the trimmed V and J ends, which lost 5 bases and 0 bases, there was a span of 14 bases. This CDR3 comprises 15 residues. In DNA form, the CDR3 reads TGTGCCAGCAGCCTTGCTATGGGGCCCTCCTACGAGCAGTACTTC. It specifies CASSLAMGPSYEQYF.

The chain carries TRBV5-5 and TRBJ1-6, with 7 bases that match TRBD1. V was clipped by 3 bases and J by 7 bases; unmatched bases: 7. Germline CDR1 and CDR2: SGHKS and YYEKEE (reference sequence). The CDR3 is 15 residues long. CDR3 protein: CASSSLTGKNSPLHF. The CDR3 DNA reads TGTGCCAGCAGCTCCCTGACAGGGAAGAATTCACCCCTCCACTTT. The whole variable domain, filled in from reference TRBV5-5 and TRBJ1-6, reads DAGVTQSPTHLIKTRGQQVTLRCSPISGHKSVSWYQQVLGQGPQFIFQYYEKEERGRGNFPDRFSARQFPNYSSELNVNALLLGDSALYLCASSSLTGKNSPLHFGNGTRLTVT.

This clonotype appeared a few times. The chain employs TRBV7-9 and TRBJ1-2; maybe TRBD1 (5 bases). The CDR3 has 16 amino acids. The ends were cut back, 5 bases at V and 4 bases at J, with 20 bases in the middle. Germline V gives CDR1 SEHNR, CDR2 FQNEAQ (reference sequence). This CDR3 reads CASSPRSGGRFYGYTF. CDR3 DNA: TGTGCCAGCAGCCCGCGGAGCGGGGGGAGATTCTATGGCTACACCTTC.